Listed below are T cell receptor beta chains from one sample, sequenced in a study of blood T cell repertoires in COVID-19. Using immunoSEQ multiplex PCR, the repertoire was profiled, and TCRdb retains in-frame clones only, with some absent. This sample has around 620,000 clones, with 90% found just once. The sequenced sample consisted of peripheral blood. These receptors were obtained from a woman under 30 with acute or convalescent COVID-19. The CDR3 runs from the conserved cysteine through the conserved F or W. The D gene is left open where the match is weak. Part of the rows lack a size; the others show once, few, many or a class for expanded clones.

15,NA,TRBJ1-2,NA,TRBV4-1,TGCGCCAGCAGCCCCTCCACGGGGGGGGGCTATGGCTACACCTTC,CASSPSTGGGYGYTF
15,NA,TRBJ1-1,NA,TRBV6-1,TGTGCCAGCAGTGAGGTGCAGGGAATGAACACTGAAGCTTTCTTT,CASSEVQGMNTEAFF
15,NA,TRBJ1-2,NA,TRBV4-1,TGCGCCAGCAGCCAAGGGGCCGTCAGGGCCTATGGCTACACCTTC,CASSQGAVRAYGYTF
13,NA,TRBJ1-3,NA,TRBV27,TGTGCCAGCAGCTACGGACAGGGAAACACCATATATTTT,CASSYGQGNTIYF
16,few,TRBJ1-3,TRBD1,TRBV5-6,TGTGCCAGCAGCTTGGGACAGGGGCGCTCTGGAAACACCATATATTTT,CASSLGQGRSGNTIYF
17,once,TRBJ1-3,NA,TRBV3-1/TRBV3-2,TGTGCCAGCAGCCAAGATTACCCAGGCATCTCTGGAAACACCATATATTTT,CASSQDYPGISGNTIYF
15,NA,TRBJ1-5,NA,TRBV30,TGTGCCTGGTACCCGAAGGACACGCACAATCAGCCCCAGCATTTT,CAWYPKDTHNQPQHF
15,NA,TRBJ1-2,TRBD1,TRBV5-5,TGTGCCAGCAGCTGGGGTATACAGGGGGCTTATGGCTACACCTTC,CASSWGIQGAYGYTF
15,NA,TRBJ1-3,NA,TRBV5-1,TGCGCCAGCAGCCCACGCGGACAGACTGGAAACACCATATATTTT,CASSPRGQTGNTIYF
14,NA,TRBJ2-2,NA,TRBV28,TGTGCCAGCAGGAGGGGACAGAACACCGGGGAGCTGTTTTTT,CASRRGQNTGELFF
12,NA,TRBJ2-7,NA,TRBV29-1,TGCAGCGTTGGAGGTTCGGCAGGGATTCAGCACTTC,CSVGGSAGIQHF
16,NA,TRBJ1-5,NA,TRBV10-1,TGCGCCAGCAGTTCAACATCGCAGGGGTCGGACCAGCCCCAGCATTTT,CASSSTSQGSDQPQHF
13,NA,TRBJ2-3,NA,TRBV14,TGTGCCAGCAGCCAGCAACAGGGAGATACGCAGTATTTT,CASSQQQGDTQYF
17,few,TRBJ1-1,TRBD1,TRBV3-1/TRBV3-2,TGTGCCAGCAGCCCGGGACAGCTTCACAGTTTGAACACTGAAGCTTTCTTT,CASSPGQLHSLNTEAFF
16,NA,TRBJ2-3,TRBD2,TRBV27,TGTGCCAGCAGTTGGGCTTCGGGGGGGCCCACAGATACGCAGTATTTT,CASSWASGGPTDTQYF
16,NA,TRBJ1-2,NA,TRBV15,TGTGCCACCAGCAGAGGATCTCGGCAGGGACTATATGGCTACACCTTC,CATSRGSRQGLYGYTF
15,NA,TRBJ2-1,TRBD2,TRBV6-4,TGTGCCAGCAGTGACTCAGCGGGGGGGCCCAATGAGCAGTTCTTC,CASSDSAGGPNEQFF
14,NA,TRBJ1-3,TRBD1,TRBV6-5,TGTGCCAGCAGTCGGACAGGGGGAAGAAACACCATATATTTT,CASSRTGGRNTIYF
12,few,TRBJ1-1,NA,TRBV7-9,TGTGCCAGCAGCTTAGGGCCCCTTGAAGCTTTCTTT,CASSLGPLEAFF
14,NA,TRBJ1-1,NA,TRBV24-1,TGTGCCACCAGATCGGCGACTTGGAACACTGAAGCTTTCTTT,CATRSATWNTEAFF
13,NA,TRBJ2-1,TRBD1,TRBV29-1,TGCAGCGGCCGGGACAGCTCCTACAATGAGCAGTTCTTC,CSGRDSSYNEQFF
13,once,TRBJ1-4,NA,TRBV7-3,TGTGCCAGCAGCTTAATGACGGGAGAAAAACTGTTTTTT,CASSLMTGEKLFF
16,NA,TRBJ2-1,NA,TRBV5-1,TGCGCCAGCAGCCCCGCTACAGGGAGTTCATACAATGAGCAGTTCTTC,CASSPATGSSYNEQFF
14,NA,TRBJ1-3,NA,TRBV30,TGTGCCTGGAACAGGGCAGGAGGTGGAAACACCATATATTTT,CAWNRAGGGNTIYF
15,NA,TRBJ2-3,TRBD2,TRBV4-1,TGCGCCAGCAGCTCCCGCCGGGGGGGGGAAAAGGCGCAGTATTTT,CASSSRRGGEKAQYF
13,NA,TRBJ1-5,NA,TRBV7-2,TGTGCCAGCAGCTTAGGTGGCCTTGGGCCCCAGCATTTT,CASSLGGLGPQHF
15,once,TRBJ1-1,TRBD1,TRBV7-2,TGTGCCAGCAGCTTAGCGGGACAGGGGGTAGCTGAAGCTTTCTTT,CASSLAGQGVAEAFF
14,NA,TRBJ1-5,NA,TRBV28,TGTGCCAGCAAAATAACAGGGTTTGGCCAGCCCCAGCATTTT,CASKITGFGQPQHF
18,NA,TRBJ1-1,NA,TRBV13,TGTGCCAGCAGCTTAGGCCTAAGTGACCGGGTTCCGAACACTGAAGCTTTCTTT,CASSLGLSDRVPNTEAFF
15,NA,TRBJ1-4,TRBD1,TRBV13,TGTGCCAGCAGCCCGACAGGGGGGCGGAATGAAAAACTGTTTTTT,CASSPTGGRNEKLFF
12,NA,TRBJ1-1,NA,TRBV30,TGTGCCTGGAGTCACGGGAACACTGAAGCTTTCTTT,CAWSHGNTEAFF
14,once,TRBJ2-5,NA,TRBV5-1,TGCGCCAGCAGCTCGGGGGGCCTTCAAGAGACCCAGTACTTC,CASSSGGLQETQYF
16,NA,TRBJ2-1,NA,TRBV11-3,TGTGCCAGCAGCCCTCCTGCTGGGGGGAACTACAATGAGCAGTTCTTC,CASSPPAGGNYNEQFF
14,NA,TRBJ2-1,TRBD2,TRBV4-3,TGCGCCAGCAGCCAACCGGGACTAGACAATGAGCAGTTCTTC,CASSQPGLDNEQFF
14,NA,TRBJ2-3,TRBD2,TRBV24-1,TGTGCCACCAGCGGCGGGGGGAGGGCAGATACGCAGTATTTT,CATSGGGRADTQYF
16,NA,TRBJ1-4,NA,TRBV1,TGCACCAGCAGCCAAGATTTTACGAGTGTCAATGAAAAACTGTTTTTT,CTSSQDFTSVNEKLFF
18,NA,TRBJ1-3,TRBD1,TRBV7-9,TGTGCCAGCAGCTTAGCCAGCCAGGGGGCAAGGAGTGGAAACACCATATATTTT,CASSLASQGARSGNTIYF
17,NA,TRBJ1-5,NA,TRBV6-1,TGTGCCAGCAGTGAAGAGGGGTTCATAGGGAGCAATCAGCCCCAGCATTTT,CASSEEGFIGSNQPQHF
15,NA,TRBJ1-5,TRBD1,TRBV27,TGTGCCAGCAGCTGGGGGACAGGGGAAAATCAGCCCCAGCATTTT,CASSWGTGENQPQHF
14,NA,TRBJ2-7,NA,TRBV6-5,TGTGCCAGCTTATCCCGGACTGGGAGCTACGAGCAGTACTTC,CASLSRTGSYEQYF
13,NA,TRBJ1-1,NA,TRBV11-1,TGTGCCAGCAGCAATACCGAGTCCACTGAAGCTTTCTTT,CASSNTESTEAFF
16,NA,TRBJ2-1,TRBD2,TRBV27,TGTGCCAGCAGTTTATCGGGACCGGGACTAGCAGGCGAGCAGTTCTTC,CASSLSGPGLAGEQFF
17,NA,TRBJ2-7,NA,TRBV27,TGTGCCAGCAGTTACTCGGGGTCTGACGTCGGATCCTACGAGCAGTACTTC,CASSYSGSDVGSYEQYF